The clone carrying this TCR beta chain occurred a few times. CDR1 is MGHRA and CDR2 is YSYEKL in the germline V gene. V was cut by 4 bases and J by 1 base, with 11 bases left in between. The CDR3 is 14 amino acids. This entry is derived from a study of blood T cell repertoires in COVID-19. In the study overall: T cells, B-cell-depleted T cells, or PBMCs provided the cDNA or gDNA that served as material.

Generated by immunoSEQ multiplex PCR, the TCRdb table keeps only in-frame clones and is missing some. The sample lists approximately 280,000 clones, about nine tenths occurring once. The specimen sequenced was peripheral blood. The J gene is TRBJ2-7, the V gene TRBV4-1, with D unclear. This sequence originates from a woman aged 25 to 39 with COVID-19, enrolled during active disease. CDR3 residues: CASSLKPESYEQYF. The CDR3 DNA sequence: TGCGCCAGCAGCCTCAAGCCCGAATCCTACGAGCAGTACTTC.